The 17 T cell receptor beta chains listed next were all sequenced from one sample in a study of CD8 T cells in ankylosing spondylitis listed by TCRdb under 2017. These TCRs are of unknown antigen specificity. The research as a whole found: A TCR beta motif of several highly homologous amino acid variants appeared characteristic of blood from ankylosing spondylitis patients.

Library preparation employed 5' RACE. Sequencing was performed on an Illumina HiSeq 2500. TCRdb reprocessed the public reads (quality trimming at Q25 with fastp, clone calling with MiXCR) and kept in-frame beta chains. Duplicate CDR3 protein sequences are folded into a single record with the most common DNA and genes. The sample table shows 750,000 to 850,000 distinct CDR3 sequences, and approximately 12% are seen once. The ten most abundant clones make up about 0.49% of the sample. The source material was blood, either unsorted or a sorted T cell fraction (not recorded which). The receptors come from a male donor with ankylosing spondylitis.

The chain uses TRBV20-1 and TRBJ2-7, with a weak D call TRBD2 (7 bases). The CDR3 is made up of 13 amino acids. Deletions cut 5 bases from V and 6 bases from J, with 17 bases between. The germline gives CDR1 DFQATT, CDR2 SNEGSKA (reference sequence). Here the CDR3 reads CSALGGGTSEQYF. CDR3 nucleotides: TGCAGTGCTCTGGGAGGGGGGACGAGCGAGCAGTACTTC.

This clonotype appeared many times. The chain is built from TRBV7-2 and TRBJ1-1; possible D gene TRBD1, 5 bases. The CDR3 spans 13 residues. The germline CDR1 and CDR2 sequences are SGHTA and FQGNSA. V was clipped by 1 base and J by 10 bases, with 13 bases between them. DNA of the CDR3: TGTGCCAGCAGCTTAGTCAGGGCTGGCGGAGCTTTCTTT. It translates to CASSLVRAGGAFF.

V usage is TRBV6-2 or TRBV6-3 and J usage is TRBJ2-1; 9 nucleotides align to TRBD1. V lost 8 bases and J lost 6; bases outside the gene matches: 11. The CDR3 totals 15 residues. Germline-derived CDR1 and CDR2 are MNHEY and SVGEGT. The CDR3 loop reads CASSGGQGTVNEQFF. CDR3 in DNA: TGTGCCAGCTCCGGAGGACAGGGGACAGTCAATGAGCAGTTCTTC.

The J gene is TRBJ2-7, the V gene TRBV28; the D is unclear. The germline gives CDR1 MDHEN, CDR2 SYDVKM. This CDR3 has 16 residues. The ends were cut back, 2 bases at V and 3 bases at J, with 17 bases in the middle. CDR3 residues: CASSLGPIKALYEQYF. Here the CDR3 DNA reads TGTGCCAGCAGTTTAGGACCGATCAAGGCCCTCTACGAGCAGTACTTC.

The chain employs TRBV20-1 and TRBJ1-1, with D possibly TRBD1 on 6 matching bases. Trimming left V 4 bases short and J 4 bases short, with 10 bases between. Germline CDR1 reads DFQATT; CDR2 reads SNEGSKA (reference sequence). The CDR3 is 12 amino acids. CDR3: CSAIQGSTEAFF. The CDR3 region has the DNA TGCAGTGCTATCCAGGGGAGCACTGAAGCTTTCTTT.

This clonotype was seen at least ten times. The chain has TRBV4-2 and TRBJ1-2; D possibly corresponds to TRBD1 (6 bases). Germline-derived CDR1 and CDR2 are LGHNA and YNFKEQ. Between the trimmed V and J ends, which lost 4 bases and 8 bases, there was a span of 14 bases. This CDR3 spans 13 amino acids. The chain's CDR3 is CASSPLTGQGYTF. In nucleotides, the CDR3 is TGTGCCAGCAGCCCATTAACGGGACAAGGCTACACCTTC.

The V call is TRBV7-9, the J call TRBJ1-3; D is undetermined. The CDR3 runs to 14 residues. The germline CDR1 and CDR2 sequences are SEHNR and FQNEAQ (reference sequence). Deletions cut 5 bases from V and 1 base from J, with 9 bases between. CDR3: CASSPRRSGNTIYF. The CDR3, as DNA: TGTGCCAGCAGCCCTAGGCGGTCTGGAAACACCATATATTTT. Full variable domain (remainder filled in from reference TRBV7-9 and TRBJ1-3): DTGVSQNPRHKITKRGQNVTFRCDPISEHNRLYWYRQTLGQGPEFLTYFQNEAQLEKSRLLSDRFSAERPKGSFSTLEIQRTEQGDSAMYLCASSPRRSGNTIYFGEGSWLTVV.

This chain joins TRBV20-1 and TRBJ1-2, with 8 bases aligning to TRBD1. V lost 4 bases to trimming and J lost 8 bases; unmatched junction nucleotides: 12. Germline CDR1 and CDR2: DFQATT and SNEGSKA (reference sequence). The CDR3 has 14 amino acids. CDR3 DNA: TGCAGTGCTATGCCCCCTCAGGGGGCGGGCGGCTACACCTTC. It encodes CSAMPPQGAGGYTF.

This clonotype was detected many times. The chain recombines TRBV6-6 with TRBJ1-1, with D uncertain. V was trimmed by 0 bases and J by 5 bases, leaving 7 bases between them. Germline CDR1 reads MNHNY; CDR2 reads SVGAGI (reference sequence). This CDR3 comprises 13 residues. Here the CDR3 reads CASSYSGPTEAFF. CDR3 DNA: TGTGCCAGCAGTTACTCAGGCCCGACTGAAGCTTTCTTT.

The CDR3 region is CASSQDLTSGIYEQYF. The CDR3 DNA is TGTGCCAGCAGCCAAGATTTAACTAGCGGGATCTACGAGCAGTACTTC. The chain carries TRBV3-1 and TRBJ2-7, with 10 bases lining up with TRBD2. With 0 bases clipped from V and 3 bases from J, the junction kept 5 bases outside the gene matches. CDR3 length: 16 residues. The germline gives CDR1 LGHDT, CDR2 YNNKEL (reference sequence).

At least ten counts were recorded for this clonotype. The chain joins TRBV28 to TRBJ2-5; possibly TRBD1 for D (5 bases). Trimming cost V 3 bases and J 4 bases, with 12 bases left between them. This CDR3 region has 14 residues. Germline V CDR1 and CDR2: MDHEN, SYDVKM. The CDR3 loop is CASSLWGGLETQYF. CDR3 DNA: TGTGCCAGCAGTTTGTGGGGCGGTTTAGAGACCCAGTACTTC. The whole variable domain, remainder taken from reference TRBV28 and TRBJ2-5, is DVKVTQSSRYLVKRTGEKVFLECVQDMDHENMFWYRQDPGLGLRLIYFSYDVKMKEKGDIPEGYSVSREKKERFSLILESASTNQTSMYLCASSLWGGLETQYFGPGTRLLVL.

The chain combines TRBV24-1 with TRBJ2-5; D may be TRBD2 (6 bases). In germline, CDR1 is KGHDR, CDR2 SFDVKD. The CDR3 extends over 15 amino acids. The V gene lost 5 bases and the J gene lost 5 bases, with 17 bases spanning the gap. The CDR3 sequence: CATSVSGGVDETQYF. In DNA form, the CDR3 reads TGTGCCACCAGTGTTTCCGGCGGGGTGGACGAGACCCAGTACTTC.

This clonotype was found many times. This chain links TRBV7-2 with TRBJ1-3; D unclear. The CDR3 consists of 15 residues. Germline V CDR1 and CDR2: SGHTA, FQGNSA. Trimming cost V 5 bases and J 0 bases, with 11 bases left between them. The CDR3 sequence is CASSPQSYSGNTIYF. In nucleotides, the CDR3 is TGTGCCAGCAGCCCACAGAGCTACTCTGGAAACACCATATATTTT.

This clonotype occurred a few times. The CDR3 DNA sequence: TGCGCCAGCAGCCTAACAGGGACAGCGAACACTGAAGCTTTCTTT. This encodes CASSLTGTANTEAFF. J is TRBJ1-1 and V is TRBV4-1; 7 bases are shared with TRBD1. There are 15 residues in the CDR3. Trimming at V came to 4 bases and at J to 1 base, leaving 6 bases not matched to a gene. From germline, CDR1 is MGHRA and CDR2 YSYEKL.

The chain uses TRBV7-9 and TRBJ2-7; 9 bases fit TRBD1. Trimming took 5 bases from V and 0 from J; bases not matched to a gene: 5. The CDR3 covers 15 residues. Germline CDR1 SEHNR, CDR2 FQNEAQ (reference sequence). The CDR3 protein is CASSHRGQGSYEQYF. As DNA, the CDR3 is TGTGCCAGCAGCCACCGGGGACAGGGCTCCTACGAGCAGTACTTC.

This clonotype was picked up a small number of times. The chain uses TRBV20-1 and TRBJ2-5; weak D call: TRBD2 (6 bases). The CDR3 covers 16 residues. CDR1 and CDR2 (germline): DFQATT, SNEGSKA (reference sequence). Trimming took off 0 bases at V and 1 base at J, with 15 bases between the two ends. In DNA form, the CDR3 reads TGCAGTGCTAGAGAAGCCCCTGGAGGGGTCCAAGAGACCCAGTACTTC. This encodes CSAREAPGGVQETQYF.

The CDR3 region has the DNA TGTGCCAGCAGCTTGGGCAGGGGGCCGGATTCACCCCTCCACTTT. Translating it yields CASSLGRGPDSPLHF. V gene TRBV5-6 combines with J gene TRBJ1-6; 8 nucleotides match TRBD1. The length of the CDR3 is 15 residues. J was trimmed by 8 bases and V by 0 bases; bases with no gene match: 4. Germline loops: CDR1 SGHDT, CDR2 YYEEEE.